This T cell receptor (beta chain) was found in a study of T cells in Graves' hyperthyroidism and ophthalmopathy (dated by TCRdb to the late 2010s). Context from the whole study: Peripheral blood samples were taken at initial diagnosis, before any treatment was given. Thyroid tissue and blood T-cell repertoires from six Graves' hyperthyroidism patients were also compared in the study. After sampling, hyperthyroidism patients received methimazole starting at 30 mg daily, and ophthalmopathy patients received high-dose intravenous methylprednisolone. The paper reports TCR Vbeta CDR3 sequencing of approximately 130 peripheral blood samples: approximately 41 ophthalmopathy, under 85 hyperthyroidism and around 17 progressor patients. A discovery cohort of about a hundred patients, approximately 45 with Graves' ophthalmopathy and about 58 with stable Graves' hyperthyroidism, was used to find distinguishing TCR V-J signatures. The approximately 97 discovery patients were randomly divided into training and test sets at a 7:3 ratio. An independent validation cohort of fewer than 20 hyperthyroidism patients and about 16 patients who later progressed to ophthalmopathy tested prospective prediction of ophthalmopathy. The full study reports these points: No statistical method was used to set the sample size in advance, and investigators knew the group allocation. During validation, the model predicted progression to ophthalmopathy a median of roughly six months ahead of onset, with just under 71% sensitivity and more than 72% specificity. Most expanded thyroid clonotypes (frequency above 0.001) were also detected in blood, suggesting blood repertoires may reflect thyroid immune responses. In cross-validation, a model built on a 13 V-J signature told ophthalmopathy apart from stable hyperthyroidism with approximately 91% sensitivity and around 81% specificity, and in testing the same model reached 80%/75%.

The CDR3 holds 13 amino acids from the cysteine to the phenylalanine. Just CDR3 DNA is preserved here, 39 bases in frame from base 1. Based on the germline V gene, the CDR1 and CDR2 sequences are SQVTM and ANQGSEA. The junction shows trimming of 4 bases on V and 0 bases on J, plus 10 bases between the germline ends. Graves' hyperthyroidism was defined as stable when no progression to ophthalmopathy occurred over 18 months of follow-up. Hyperthyroidism patients were newly diagnosed, had a disease duration of under 2 months, and were aged 18 to 65 years. The study excluded patients with uncontrolled infections, other autoimmune diseases, pregnancy or lactation. Diagnoses were established on the basis of clinical symptoms, serum thyroxine and TRAb, thyroid ultrasound, and orbital computed tomography. PBMCs were isolated from around 10 ml of fresh peripheral blood by Ficoll-Paque density gradient centrifugation. Trizol reagent was used to extract total RNA, and RNA quality was then checked on an Agilent 2100 Bioanalyzer.

A note on this clonotype: Its cognate antigen has yet to be identified. Base qualities are not recorded, but no much larger clone differs from it by a single base.

Amplification of TCR beta CDR3 regions was carried out from RNA transcripts. The first round of RT-PCR for the TCR CDR3 was performed with the HTBI primer set and the Qiagen OneStep RT-PCR kit. The libraries were constructed in a second round of multiplex PCR and then size-selected and purified. Libraries were sequenced paired-end with 100 bp reads on an Illumina HiSeq2000. As for how the authors treated the data: SOAPnuke was used to process the raw data, removing reads that contained adapters or uncalled bases, had a mean Phred below 15, or lacked an exact match to the constant primer or identifier. High-quality paired reads were merged using COPE v1.2.5, and each unique nucleotide sequence was defined as a clonotype. MiTCR v1.1 was used to align the clonotypes against IMGT TRBV, TRBD and TRBJ reference segments. The analysis was restricted to V-J combinations with a frequency above 0.0001, which together covered about 99% of the repertoires. A TCS score was defined as the ratio between F50 (clonal expansion) and ExV (chaos), using BLOSUM62-based TCRdist between CDR3 peptides within each V-J. Welch's t-statistics and random forest reduced around 510 V-J features to 13, which were used in a naive Bayes classifier (R e1071). The public reads were reanalyzed by TCRdb: fastp trimming at Q25, MiXCR alignment, in-frame beta chains only. Identical CDR3 proteins give one entry, which carries the most common genes and DNA. In this record, the V and J calls reflect TCRdb's handling and not the investigators' own analysis. For this sample there are some 690,000 distinct CDR3 sequences; around a sixth appear just once. The ten largest clones capture roughly a sixth of the sample.

Recombination linked TRBV29-1 to TRBJ2-7; possibly the D gene is TRBD2, per 6 matching bases. Sequencing used blood. The receptor was derived from a man between 50 and 59 years old with Graves' hyperthyroidism. The DNA sequence follows: TGCAGCGTTGCGACTAGGAGCTCCTACGAGCAGTACTTC. The translation is CSVATRSSYEQYF.